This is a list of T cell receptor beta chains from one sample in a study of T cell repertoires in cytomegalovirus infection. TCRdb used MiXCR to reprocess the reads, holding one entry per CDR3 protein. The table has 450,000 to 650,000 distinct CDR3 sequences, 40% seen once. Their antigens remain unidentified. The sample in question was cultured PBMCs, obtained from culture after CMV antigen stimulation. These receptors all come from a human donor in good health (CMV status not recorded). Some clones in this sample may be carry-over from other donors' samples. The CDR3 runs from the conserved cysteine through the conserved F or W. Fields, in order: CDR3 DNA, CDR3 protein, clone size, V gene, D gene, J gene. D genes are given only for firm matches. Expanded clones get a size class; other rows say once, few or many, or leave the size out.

CDR3nt: TGCGCCAGCAGCTTGGACACCCGCAACTACGAGCAGTACTTC
CDR3aa: CASSLDTRNYEQYF
abundance: once
v_gene: TRBV5-1
d_gene: -
j_gene: TRBJ2-7

CDR3nt: TGTGCCAGCTCCGGGCTTAGCGTCCCACCGAGCACAGATACGCAGTATTTT
CDR3aa: CASSGLSVPPSTDTQYF
abundance: -
v_gene: TRBV27
d_gene: -
j_gene: TRBJ2-3

CDR3nt: TGTGCCAGCAGCCCCTCGGCGAATTGGGGGGGGACCCAGTACTTC
CDR3aa: CASSPSANWGGTQYF
abundance: -
v_gene: TRBV7-2
d_gene: TRBD2
j_gene: TRBJ2-5

CDR3nt: TGTGCCAGCACCCCGACATTATCGAACACTGAAGCTTTCTTT
CDR3aa: CASTPTLSNTEAFF
abundance: -
v_gene: TRBV7-9
d_gene: -
j_gene: TRBJ1-1

CDR3nt: TGTGCCAGCAGTCCCCTCGACAGGGGGCTAGAGACCCAGTACTTC
CDR3aa: CASSPLDRGLETQYF
abundance: -
v_gene: TRBV12-3/TRBV12-4
d_gene: TRBD1
j_gene: TRBJ2-5

CDR3nt: TGTGCCAGCAGTTTACAGGGTCCCGCAGATACGCAGTATTTT
CDR3aa: CASSLQGPADTQYF
abundance: -
v_gene: TRBV12-3/TRBV12-4
d_gene: -
j_gene: TRBJ2-3

CDR3nt: TGTGCCAGCACCCAGTTAGGACGATACAATGAGCAGTTCTTC
CDR3aa: CASTQLGRYNEQFF
abundance: once
v_gene: TRBV7-2
d_gene: -
j_gene: TRBJ2-1

CDR3nt: TGCAGTGCTAGCCCTGGGGCAGGGTGGAAGCCCCAGCATTTT
CDR3aa: CSASPGAGWKPQHF
abundance: -
v_gene: TRBV20-1
d_gene: -
j_gene: TRBJ1-5

CDR3nt: TGTGCTAGTGGTTTGGTAACGGGGACAGACAATCAGCCCCAGCATTTT
CDR3aa: CASGLVTGTDNQPQHF
abundance: -
v_gene: TRBV12-5
d_gene: TRBD1
j_gene: TRBJ1-5

CDR3nt: TGCAGTGCTAGAGGTTCAAATGCCCATCTAGGAGGGGGGAACACTGAAGCTTTCTTT
CDR3aa: CSARGSNAHLGGGNTEAFF
abundance: -
v_gene: TRBV20-1
d_gene: -
j_gene: TRBJ1-1

CDR3nt: TGTGCCAGCACCTACACAGGGGGGGGCAGGATAGAAAAACTGTTTTTT
CDR3aa: CASTYTGGGRIEKLFF
abundance: -
v_gene: TRBV11-2
d_gene: TRBD1
j_gene: TRBJ1-4